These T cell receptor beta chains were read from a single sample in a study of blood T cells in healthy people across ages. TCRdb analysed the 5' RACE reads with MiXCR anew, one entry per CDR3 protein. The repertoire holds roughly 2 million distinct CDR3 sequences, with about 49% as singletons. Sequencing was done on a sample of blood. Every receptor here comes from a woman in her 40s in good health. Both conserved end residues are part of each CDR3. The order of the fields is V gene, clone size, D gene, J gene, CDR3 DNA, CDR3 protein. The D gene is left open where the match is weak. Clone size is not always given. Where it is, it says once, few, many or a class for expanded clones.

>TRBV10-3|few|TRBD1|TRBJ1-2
TGTGCCATCAGTGTCCGGACAGGGGACGGCTACACCTTC
CAISVRTGDGYTF
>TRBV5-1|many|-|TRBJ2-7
TGCGCCAGCAGCTTGGAACCGGCATACGAGCAGTACTTC
CASSLEPAYEQYF
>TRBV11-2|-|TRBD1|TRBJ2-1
TGTGCCAGCAGACCTCCGGGACAGACATTTGGGGAGCAGTTCTTC
CASRPPGQTFGEQFF
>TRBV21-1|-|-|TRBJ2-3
TGTGCCAGCAGCAAAGTTGGTAGGCGGGGAGACACAGATACGCAGTATTTT
CASSKVGRRGDTDTQYF
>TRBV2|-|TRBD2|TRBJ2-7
TGTGCCAGCAGTGATGGGGGGGTCTCCGAGCAGTACTTC
CASSDGGVSEQYF
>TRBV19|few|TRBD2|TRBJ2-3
TGTGCCAGTAGTCGGACTAGCTCGAGCACAGATACGCAGTATTTT
CASSRTSSSTDTQYF
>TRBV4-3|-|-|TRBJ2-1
TGCGCCAGCAGCCAAACACAGGGGGGGCCGTCCTACAATGAGCAGTTCTTC
CASSQTQGGPSYNEQFF
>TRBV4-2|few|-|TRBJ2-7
TGTGCCAGCAGCCAACAAGGGACCGACTACGAGCAGTACTTC
CASSQQGTDYEQYF
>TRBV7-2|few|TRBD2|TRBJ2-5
TGTGCCAGCAGCTTAGGGAGCGGGGGATTTGGAGAGACCCAGTACTTC
CASSLGSGGFGETQYF
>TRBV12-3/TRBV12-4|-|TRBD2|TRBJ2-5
TGTGCCAGCAGTACTAGCGGGGGGGCCCGAGACCAGTACTTC
CASSTSGGARDQYF
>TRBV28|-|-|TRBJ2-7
TGTGCCAGCAGTCCCCATGGGGGCCCTTTTCACAACGAGCAGTACTTC
CASSPHGGPFHNEQYF